The clone carrying this T cell receptor beta chain appeared a single time. The sample originates from a study of blood T cell repertoires in COVID-19. Study-level background: Sources were T cells, B-cell-depleted T cells, or PBMCs; the material itself was cDNA or gDNA.

As originally analysed: Amplifying reference gene primers gave estimates of nucleated cell counts. Clones were sequenced by immunoSEQ multiplex PCR, and TCRdb holds only the in-frame ones, with some missing. V, J and clone size reflect that table, while D and trimming were determined from the DNA. The sample includes around 300,000 clones, about 85% of them seen just once. After removal of 4 bases from V and 0 bases from J, the junction contained 6 bases not matched to a gene. CDR3 length: 19 amino acids. Germline loops: CDR1 SGHRS, CDR2 YFSETQ. This chain connects TRBV5-1 to TRBJ2-2; 16 positions agree with TRBD2. The sequence derives from a woman between 50 and 59 years old with active or convalescent COVID-19. Specimen: peripheral blood. The CDR3 DNA reads as TGCGCCAGCAGCCCGGGACTAGCGGGAGGGAAACCGAACACCGGGGAGCTGTTTTTT. Translating gives CASSPGLAGGKPNTGELFF.